This T cell receptor beta chain was captured by sequencing in a study of cytomegalovirus exposure and HLA in healthy donors. This PCR relied on a set of 60 Vbeta primers and 13 Jbeta primers. Clones were sequenced by immunoSEQ multiplex PCR, and TCRdb holds only the in-frame ones, with some missing. The sample holds about 150,000 clones, around 82% seen once. Samples came from healthy bone marrow donors. Sequenced material: PBMCs. The source is a woman aged 50 to 65 in good health and CMV-seropositive.

The CDR3 DNA reads TGTGCCAGCAGTCTCACGGGGACTGAAGCTTTCTTT. Translation: CASSLTGTEAFF. The chain carries TRBV6-1 and TRBJ1-1; D gene ambiguous. Germline values: CDR1 MNHNS, CDR2 SASEGT. The length of the CDR3 is 12 residues. Trimming left V 5 bases short and J 5 bases short, with 9 bases between.